These T cell receptor beta chains were read from a single sample in a study of cytomegalovirus exposure and HLA in healthy donors. Repertoires were generated with immunoSEQ multiplex PCR, while TCRdb's copy carries only in-frame clones and drops some. Among 270,000 or so clones, around nine tenths were seen once, and the ten largest hold roughly 1.5%. Sequencing was done on a sample of PBMCs. These TCRs come from a girl aged 2 to 9 in good health and CMV-seronegative. The CDR3 runs from the conserved cysteine through the conserved F or W. A D gene is named only where the DNA matches it firmly. A clone size is listed for some rows: how often the clone was seen (once, few, many), or a class if it is expanded.

cdr3_nt cdr3_aa v_call d_call clone_size j_call
TGTGCCAGCAGCTCGGGAGTAAAGACCCAGTACTTC CASSSGVKTQYF TRBV5-4 NA NA TRBJ2-5
TGTGCCAGCAGCGGACCGGGACAGGGACCTTTTAACTATGGCTACACCTTC CASSGPGQGPFNYGYTF TRBV7-9 TRBD1 NA TRBJ1-2
TGTGCCAGCAGCTTTCTGGACAGGGGGCGGACTGAAGCTTTCTTT CASSFLDRGRTEAFF TRBV7-9 TRBD1 NA TRBJ1-1
TGTGCCAGCAGCTTGTGGGGGGGATTCACTGAAGCTTTCTTT CASSLWGGFTEAFF TRBV5-4 NA NA TRBJ1-1
TGTGCCACCAGCAGAGCGGCGGGGGGAGGGGAGACCCAGTACTTC CATSRAAGGGETQYF TRBV15 TRBD2 NA TRBJ2-5
TGTGCCAGCAGTCCAGGATCAGCGGGAGGTAACGAGCAGTACTTC CASSPGSAGGNEQYF TRBV27 TRBD2 NA TRBJ2-7
TGTGCCAGCAGAGGGACAGTCCACAATGAGCAGTTCTTC CASRGTVHNEQFF TRBV6-4 TRBD1 NA TRBJ2-1
TGTGCCTGGAGTGGACGCTCAATAATCGACAGGGGCCCTAGCGGGAGGAGGGGCCCAGATACGCAGTATTTT CAWSGRSIIDRGPSGRRGPDTQYF TRBV30 TRBD2 few TRBJ2-3
TGCGCCAGCAGCTTGGACAGGGGAGGTAGTAATGAGCAGTTCTTC CASSLDRGGSNEQFF TRBV5-1 NA NA TRBJ2-1
TGTGCCAGCAGCACCGGGACAGGGGGCGACTATGGCTACACCTTC CASSTGTGGDYGYTF TRBV13 TRBD1 NA TRBJ1-2
TGTGCCAGCAGTCCCAGCGGTCGCTACGAGCAGTACTTC CASSPSGRYEQYF TRBV27 NA NA TRBJ2-7
TGTGCCAGCAGAACGACAGGACCCTATGGCTACACCTTC CASRTTGPYGYTF TRBV6-6 NA NA TRBJ1-2
TGTGCCACCAGCAGAGATAGTTTCGAATTCTATGGCTACACCTTC CATSRDSFEFYGYTF TRBV15 NA NA TRBJ1-2
TGTGCCAGCAGCTTAGGTCAGGGGGCCACTGAAGCTTTCTTT CASSLGQGATEAFF TRBV5-4 TRBD1 NA TRBJ1-1
TGTGCCAGCAGCCCTCGACAGGTGCCCTACCCCTACGAGCAGTACTTC CASSPRQVPYPYEQYF TRBV11-2 NA NA TRBJ2-7
TGTGCCAGCTCGCTTTTACAGGGGGCAGGCAATCAGCCCCAGCATTTT CASSLLQGAGNQPQHF TRBV28 TRBD1 NA TRBJ1-5
TGTGCCAGCAGAACCCGGGACACAAGTACCGGGGCCAACGTCCTGACTTTC CASRTRDTSTGANVLTF TRBV11-2 NA NA TRBJ2-6
TGTGCCAGCAGGGACAAGTACACAGATACGCAGTATTTT CASRDKYTDTQYF TRBV2 NA few TRBJ2-3
TGTGCCAGCAGTGATTCGAAAGCGCAGTACTTC CASSDSKAQYF TRBV6-1 NA NA TRBJ2-7
TGTGCCAGCAGTTACCGGGACAGCCCTCGGGATACGCAGTATTTT CASSYRDSPRDTQYF TRBV5-6 TRBD1 NA TRBJ2-3
TGTGCCAGCAGCCAGGGGGGTTCGGAGCCCCAGCATTTT CASSQGGSEPQHF TRBV9 TRBD1 NA TRBJ1-5
TGTGCCTGGAGTGTATTGGGTCAGGGGGCTTTCTTT CAWSVLGQGAFF TRBV30 NA NA TRBJ1-1
TGTGCCAGCTCACCACCGCAGGATGTGCGAGTCTACGGCTACACCTTC CASSPPQDVRVYGYTF TRBV18 NA NA TRBJ1-2
TGTGCCAGTAGTATCGTGGGGGGGCAAGAGACCCAGTACTTC CASSIVGGQETQYF TRBV19 TRBD2 NA TRBJ2-5
TGTGCCAGCAGTGAAGATGGGCTAAGCTCCTATAATTCACCCCTCCACTTT CASSEDGLSSYNSPLHF TRBV6-1 NA NA TRBJ1-6
TGTGCCAGCAGCTTAGCGCCCGGCGGGAGGGTCGGGGGCGGGGAGCTGTTTTTT CASSLAPGGRVGGGELFF TRBV7-2 TRBD2 NA TRBJ2-2
TGTGCCAGCAGCTCGGGACTAGCGGGGGGGCCCTCAGATACGCAGTATTTT CASSSGLAGGPSDTQYF TRBV7-2 TRBD2 NA TRBJ2-3
TGTGCCAGCAGTTTCACCCGGGACAGGCACGACACTGAAGCTTTCTTT CASSFTRDRHDTEAFF TRBV6-6 TRBD1 few TRBJ1-1
TGTGCCAGTGGGACTTCTTACGAGCAGTACTTC CASGTSYEQYF TRBV19 NA NA TRBJ2-7
TGCGCCAGCAGCTCACCCCGGGACTTTAGCACAGATACGCAGTATTTT CASSSPRDFSTDTQYF TRBV5-1 NA NA TRBJ2-3
TGCGCCAGCAGCCAAGATCGGTGGTGGGGCTACACCTTC CASSQDRWWGYTF TRBV4-1 NA NA TRBJ1-2
TGTGCCAGCAGCTTTGGAGACAGCCCCTATGGCTACACCTTC CASSFGDSPYGYTF TRBV5-6 NA NA TRBJ1-2
TGTGCCAGCAGCCTCCGGGATCCCTCCCACGAGCAGTACTTC CASSLRDPSHEQYF TRBV9 NA NA TRBJ2-7
TGCGCCAGCAGCTGGGTCACGGGGGGTGGGGCCAACGTCCTGACTTTC CASSWVTGGGANVLTF TRBV5-1 TRBD2 NA TRBJ2-6
TGTGCCAGCAGCCGAGCTAGCGGGGGCCAAGTTCCGCAGTATTTT CASSRASGGQVPQYF TRBV7-3 TRBD2 NA TRBJ2-3
TGCGCCAGCAGTATCCAAGGGGCAGCTAGCACAGATACGCAGTATTTT CASSIQGAASTDTQYF TRBV23-1 NA NA TRBJ2-3
TGTGCCAGCAGTGAACACGGACAGGGACAATTGGACGGGGAGCTGTTTTTT CASSEHGQGQLDGELFF TRBV2 TRBD1 NA TRBJ2-2
TGTGCCAGCAGCTTGGTCGCAGGGGTCATAAGTTATGAGCAGTTCTTC CASSLVAGVISYEQFF TRBV5-5 NA NA TRBJ2-1
TGTGCCAGCAGCGAACCGGGACAGGGGGCCTACGAGCAGTACTTC CASSEPGQGAYEQYF TRBV28 TRBD1 NA TRBJ2-7
TGTGCCAGTAGTCTTAGGACAGAAGTATCCGGGGAGCTGTTTTTT CASSLRTEVSGELFF TRBV2 NA NA TRBJ2-2
TGTGCCAGCAGTTTGAGTAGCAATCAGCCCCAGCATTTT CASSLSSNQPQHF TRBV27 NA NA TRBJ1-5
TGTGCCAGCAGTACCCTGACAGGGGCCGCCGGGACCCAGTACTTC CASSTLTGAAGTQYF TRBV6-1 TRBD1 NA TRBJ2-5
TGTGCCAGTACAGGGGTTGGGATAGCTTTCTTT CASTGVGIAFF TRBV6-1 TRBD1 NA TRBJ1-1
TGTGCCGGCAGGGAAAGACTAGCGGGGTTCCCCATCCCGCAGTATTTT CAGRERLAGFPIPQYF TRBV6-1 TRBD2 NA TRBJ2-3
TGTGCCTGGAGTGAGCGGTACCCAGATACGCAGTATTTT CAWSERYPDTQYF TRBV30 NA NA TRBJ2-3
TGTGCCAGCAGTTACTCCCGGGACAGGGGAGACGGGGAGCTGTTTTTT CASSYSRDRGDGELFF TRBV6-6 TRBD1 NA TRBJ2-2
TGTGCCAGCAGCTCTATCGACAGACCCCTAATGAACACTGAAGCTTTCTTT CASSSIDRPLMNTEAFF TRBV7-8 NA NA TRBJ1-1
TGTGCCAGCAGCTTGGACATCTATAATTCACCCCTCCACTTT CASSLDIYNSPLHF TRBV5-5 NA NA TRBJ1-6
TGTGCCAGCAGCATCTACAGGGGAATGGGCACCGGGGAGCTGTTTTTT CASSIYRGMGTGELFF TRBV4-2 TRBD1 NA TRBJ2-2
TGTGCCAGCAGTCTCGGACAGGAAGAGACCCAGTACTTC CASSLGQEETQYF TRBV5-6 TRBD1 NA TRBJ2-5
TGTGCCAGCAATTTCGCGGGCGGGAGGGGGAATGAGCAGTTCTTC CASNFAGGRGNEQFF TRBV2 TRBD2 NA TRBJ2-1